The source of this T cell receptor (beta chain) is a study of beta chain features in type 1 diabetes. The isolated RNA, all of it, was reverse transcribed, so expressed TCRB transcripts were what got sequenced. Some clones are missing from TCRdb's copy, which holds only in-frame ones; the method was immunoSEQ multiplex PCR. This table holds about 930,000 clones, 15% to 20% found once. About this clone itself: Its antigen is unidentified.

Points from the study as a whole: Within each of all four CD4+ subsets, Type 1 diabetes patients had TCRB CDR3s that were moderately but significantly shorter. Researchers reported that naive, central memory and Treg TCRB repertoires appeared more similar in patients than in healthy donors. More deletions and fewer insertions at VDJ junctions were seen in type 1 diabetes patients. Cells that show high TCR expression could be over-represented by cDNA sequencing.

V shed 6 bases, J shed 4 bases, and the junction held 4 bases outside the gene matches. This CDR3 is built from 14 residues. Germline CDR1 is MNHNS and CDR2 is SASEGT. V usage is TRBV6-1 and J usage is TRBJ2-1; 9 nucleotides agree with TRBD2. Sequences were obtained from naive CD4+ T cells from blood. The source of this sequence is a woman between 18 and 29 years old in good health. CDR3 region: CASRTTSGYNEQFF. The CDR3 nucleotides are TGTGCCAGCAGGACCACTAGCGGGTACAATGAGCAGTTCTTC.